The rows below give T cell receptor beta chains drawn from one sample of a study of early T cells in non-severe SARS-CoV-2 infection. TCRdb ran MiXCR on the 5' RACE reads and lists one entry per CDR3 protein. Of around 70,000 distinct CDR3 sequences listed, approximately 8.3% are singletons. The sequencing sample was made of whole blood. These TCRs come from an adult who was a healthcare worker with PCR-confirmed SARS-CoV-2 infection or an uninfected control (not recorded which). The CDR3 runs from the conserved cysteine through the conserved F or W. Fields, in order: clone size, D gene, V gene, J gene, CDR3 DNA, CDR3 protein. A D gene is named only where the DNA matches it firmly. The listing skips clone size in some rows; elsewhere it reads once, few, many or a size class.

abundance: many; d_gene: TRBD1; v_gene: TRBV7-9; j_gene: TRBJ1-5; CDR3nt: TGTGCCAGCAGCCCGACAGGGGCGGACAATCAGCCCCAGCATTTT; CDR3aa: CASSPTGADNQPQHF
abundance: many; d_gene: TRBD1; v_gene: TRBV9; j_gene: TRBJ2-3; CDR3nt: TGTGCCAGCAGCGTGAGCGGACAGGGACAAGATACGCAGTATTTT; CDR3aa: CASSVSGQGQDTQYF
abundance: many; d_gene: TRBD1; v_gene: TRBV7-2; j_gene: TRBJ2-2; CDR3nt: TGTGCCAGCAGCGCCCAGGGGACAGGGACGGGGGAGCTGTTTTTT; CDR3aa: CASSAQGTGTGELFF
abundance: many; d_gene: NA; v_gene: TRBV3-1; j_gene: TRBJ1-5; CDR3nt: TGTGCCAGCAGCCAACGGGGAGGCAATCAGCCCCAGCATTTT; CDR3aa: CASSQRGGNQPQHF
abundance: few; d_gene: NA; v_gene: TRBV12-3/TRBV12-4; j_gene: TRBJ1-1; CDR3nt: TGTGCCAGCAGTTTAGCGCCGCAGGGTTGGACTGAAGCTTTCTTT; CDR3aa: CASSLAPQGWTEAFF
abundance: NA; d_gene: NA; v_gene: TRBV30; j_gene: TRBJ1-5; CDR3nt: TGTGCCTGGAGTGTACGTCAGGGAGGCCAGCCCCAGCATTTT; CDR3aa: CAWSVRQGGQPQHF
abundance: many; d_gene: NA; v_gene: TRBV14; j_gene: TRBJ1-6; CDR3nt: TGTGCCAGCAGCCAATGGGGGACCAACAATTCACCCCTCCACTTT; CDR3aa: CASSQWGTNNSPLHF
abundance: NA; d_gene: NA; v_gene: TRBV5-1; j_gene: TRBJ1-1; CDR3nt: TGCGCCAGCAGCTTAACTTTGGTCACTGAAGTTTTCTTT; CDR3aa: CASSLTLVTEVFF
abundance: few; d_gene: NA; v_gene: TRBV12-3/TRBV12-4; j_gene: TRBJ2-3; CDR3nt: TGTGCCAGCAGTTTAGCGCTGGGGTTAGCGTCTAGCACAGATACGCAGTATTTT; CDR3aa: CASSLALGLASSTDTQYF
abundance: few; d_gene: NA; v_gene: TRBV2; j_gene: TRBJ2-1; CDR3nt: TGTGCCAGCAGCCCCGGGGCAGCCTACAATGAGCAGTTCTTC; CDR3aa: CASSPGAAYNEQFF